Sequencing of this TCR beta chain was carried out in a study of cytomegalovirus exposure and HLA in healthy donors. Study context: A previous analysis identified 100 million or so unique TCR beta sequences derived from around 200 million T cells. Some 90 million unique TCRs from HLA-typed donors were held in an early data release. Overall study results and limits: Near-uniform donor sequencing depth was presumed by presence/absence analyses.

For this clone: The antigen is undetermined.

PCR employed 60 Vbeta and 13 Jbeta primers. The method was immunoSEQ multiplex PCR; TCRdb's version includes in-frame clones alone and lacks a portion of them. Of approximately 200,000 clones in the sample, 75% to 85% are singletons; the top ten hold roughly 1.4%. The CDR3 runs to 18 residues. Looked up from germline, CDR1 is SGHTA and CDR2 is FQGNSA. With 5 bases clipped from V and 4 bases from J, the junction kept 8 bases outside the gene matches. Donors consisted of healthy bone marrow donors. This chain links TRBV7-2 with TRBJ2-2; 15 bases match TRBD2. The source material was PBMCs. The receptor was isolated from a girl between 10 and 17 years old in good health and CMV-seropositive. CDR3 nucleotide sequence: TGTGCCAGCAGCATCGGACTAGCGGGGGGGCTCGGCACCGGGGAGCTGTTTTTT. It translates to CASSIGLAGGLGTGELFF.